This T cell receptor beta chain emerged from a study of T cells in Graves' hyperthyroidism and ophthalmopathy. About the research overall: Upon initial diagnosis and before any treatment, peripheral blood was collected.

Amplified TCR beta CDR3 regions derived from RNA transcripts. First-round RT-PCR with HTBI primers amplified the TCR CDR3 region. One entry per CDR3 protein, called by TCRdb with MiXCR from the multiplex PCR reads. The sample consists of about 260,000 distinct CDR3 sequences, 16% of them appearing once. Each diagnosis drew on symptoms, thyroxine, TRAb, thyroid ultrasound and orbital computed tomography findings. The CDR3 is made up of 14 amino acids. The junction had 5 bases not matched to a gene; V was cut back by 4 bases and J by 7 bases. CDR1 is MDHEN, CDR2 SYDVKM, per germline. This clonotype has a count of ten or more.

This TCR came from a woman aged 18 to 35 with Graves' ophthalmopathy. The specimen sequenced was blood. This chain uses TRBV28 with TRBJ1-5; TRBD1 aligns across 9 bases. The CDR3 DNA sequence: TGTGCCAGCAGTTCAACAGGGGGCCAACAGCCCCAGCATTTT. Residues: CASSSTGGQQPQHF.